This T cell receptor (beta chain) was captured by sequencing in a study of blood T cell repertoires in COVID-19. As for the study in general: From T cells, B-cell-depleted T cells, or PBMCs came the material, which was cDNA or gDNA.

CDR3 length: 16 residues. V was clipped by 2 bases and J by 2 bases; unmatched bases: 10. CDR1 GTSNPN and CDR2 SVGIG come from the germline V gene (reference sequence). Profiled with immunoSEQ multiplex PCR; TCRdb holds only in-frame clones, not every one. The profile covers around 68,000 clones, with 85% to 90% appearing a single time and 2.5% to 3% taken by the ten largest. This receptor was obtained from a middle-aged man with acute or convalescent COVID-19. The chain has TRBV30 and TRBJ2-7, with 9 bases aligning to TRBD1. The sample was peripheral blood. Here the CDR3 DNA reads TGTGCCTGGAGTAGAACTCGGACAGGGGCGCCCTACGAGCAGTACTTC. As protein: CAWSRTRTGAPYEQYF.